Following are 25 T cell receptor beta chains from one sample sequenced in a study of T-cell reconstitution after alpha-beta-depleted transplantation in children. TCRbeta library preparation incorporated unique molecular identifiers. Each CDR3 protein gets one entry after TCRdb re-called the PCR reads with MiXCR. The sample has 140,000 or so distinct CDR3 sequences, around 8.8% seen once. Sequenced material: PBMCs, mostly from graft donor cells, taken 180 days after TCRalphabeta/CD19-depleted stem cell transplant. The receptors shown here come from a female patient between 2 and 15 years old who had a stem cell transplant for congenital amegakaryocytic thrombocytopenia, so the T cells may come from the graft donor.

Many counts were recorded for this clonotype. The rearrangement uses TRBV20-1 and TRBJ2-3, with TRBD2 as a possible D gene (6 bases). The CDR3 loop spans 18 amino acids. V was clipped by 0 bases and J by 3 bases, with 22 bases between them. Germline CDR1 reads DFQATT; CDR2 reads SNEGSKA (reference sequence). The CDR3: CSAREALARSMGTDTQYF. The CDR3 DNA follows: TGCAGTGCTAGAGAAGCACTAGCTCGGAGCATGGGGACAGATACGCAGTATTTT.

This clonotype occurred a few times. This sequence joins TRBV11-2 and TRBJ2-1, with D possibly being TRBD2 (5 bases). V was shortened by 7 bases and J by 5 bases, with 18 bases between the two germline ends. CDR3 length: 15 residues. The germline CDR1 and CDR2 sequences are SGHAT and FQNNGV. The CDR3 here is CASNSLRGLNNEQFF. The DNA of the CDR3 is TGTGCCAGCAACTCGCTCAGAGGGCTGAACAATGAGCAGTTCTTC.

The chain joins TRBV20-1 to TRBJ2-1; D is unclear. The CDR3 loop spans 14 amino acids. The V gene lost 6 bases and the J gene lost 3 bases, with 15 bases spanning the gap. CDR1 and CDR2 from the germline V gene are DFQATT and SNEGSKA (reference sequence). The CDR3 loop reads CSATRPPGYNEQFF. The DNA of the CDR3 is TGCAGTGCAACAAGACCCCCCGGCTACAATGAGCAGTTCTTC.

This clonotype was recorded many times. V gene TRBV28 combines with J gene TRBJ1-3; D not certain. CDR3 length: 16 residues. Trimming removed 2 bases from V and 0 bases from J, with 11 bases in between. Per germline, CDR1 MDHEN and CDR2 SYDVKM. The CDR3 is CASSLPGPNSGNTIYF. CDR3 nucleotide sequence: TGTGCCAGCAGTTTACCCGGACCGAACTCTGGAAACACCATATATTTT.

This clonotype showed up many times. The chain links TRBV9 to TRBJ2-1, with a possible D match to TRBD1 (5 bases). The V and J ends lost 0 bases and 4 bases respectively, with 11 bases between them. Per the germline V gene, CDR1 is SGDLS and CDR2 is YYNGEE. The CDR3 spans 15 residues. Here the CDR3 reads CASSVGQSMYNEQFF. The CDR3 bases are TGTGCCAGCAGCGTAGGACAGTCCATGTACAATGAGCAGTTCTTC.

At least ten counts were recorded for this clonotype. The chain links TRBV28 to TRBJ2-1; weak D call: TRBD2 (6 bases). The CDR3 has 16 amino acids. The V end lost 3 bases, the J end lost 8 bases, and 20 bases lay between the germline ends. The germline CDR1 and CDR2 sequences are MDHEN and SYDVKM. This chain's CDR3 is CASSFFGGDSTHEQFF. The DNA of the CDR3 is TGTGCCAGCAGTTTTTTCGGGGGAGACAGCACTCATGAGCAGTTCTTC.

This clonotype was observed many times. V and J are TRBV20-1 and TRBJ2-3; D uncertain. Germline CDR1 is DFQATT and CDR2 is SNEGSKA (reference sequence). The CDR3 covers 12 residues. The V and J ends lost 2 bases and 0 bases respectively, with 3 bases between them. CDR3 in DNA: TGCAGTGCTAGAAGGAGCACAGATACGCAGTATTTT. Its protein product is CSARRSTDTQYF.

This clonotype was seen at least ten times. The CDR3 here is CSVVEGGGYNEQFF. The CDR3 nucleotides read TGCAGCGTTGTAGAGGGGGGCGGCTACAATGAGCAGTTCTTC. The V gene is TRBV29-1, the J gene TRBJ2-1; either TRBD1 or TRBD2 may fit D (6 bases each). The CDR3 has 14 amino acids. The V end was cut by 4 bases, the J end by 3 bases, with 13 bases between. Germline CDR1 and CDR2: SQVTM and ANQGSEA.

This clonotype was detected ten times or more. V and J are TRBV7-2 and TRBJ2-5; D unresolved. Per the germline V gene, CDR1 is SGHTA and CDR2 is FQGNSA. The CDR3 totals 14 residues. V lost 1 base and J 2 bases, leaving 8 bases between the germline ends. The CDR3 loop reads CASSLVAAQETQYF. CDR3 coding DNA: TGTGCCAGCAGCTTAGTTGCGGCACAAGAGACCCAGTACTTC.

This clonotype appeared many times. The chain is built from TRBV20-1 and TRBJ2-3, with a tentative D call TRBD2 (7 bases). V was pared by 2 bases and J by 1 base, with 13 bases between. CDR1 and CDR2 from the germline V gene are DFQATT and SNEGSKA (reference sequence). The CDR3 contains 15 residues. In DNA, the CDR3 is TGCAGTGCTAGACCCCGGGGGGCTGGCACAGATACGCAGTATTTT. Protein product: CSARPRGAGTDTQYF.

The chain is built from TRBV12-5 and TRBJ2-7; D gene uncertain. CDR3 size: 15 residues. Trimming shortened V by 1 base and J by 2 bases, and 12 bases separated the two germline ends. Germline V gene sequence: CDR1 LGHNT, CDR2 FRNRAP. The CDR3 DNA reads TGTGCTAGTGGTTTGGGCCCGGGCCATACCTACGAGCAGTACTTC. This encodes CASGLGPGHTYEQYF. The full variable domain, its missing parts supplied by reference TRBV12-5 and TRBJ2-7, is DARVTQTPRHKVTEMGQEVTMRCQPILGHNTVFWYRQTMMQGLELLAYFRNRAPLDDSGMPKDRFSAEMPDATLATLKIQPSEPRDSAVYFCASGLGPGHTYEQYFGPGTRLTVT.

This clonotype came up a few times. The J gene is TRBJ2-1, the V gene TRBV20-1; TRBD2 matches at 11 bases. Germline V gene sequence: CDR1 DFQATT, CDR2 SNEGSKA (reference sequence). The CDR3 is 16 amino acids. With 2 bases clipped from V and 3 bases from J, the junction kept 6 bases outside the gene matches. CDR3 sequence reads: CSARPRTSGHYNEQFF. CDR3 nucleotide sequence: TGCAGTGCTAGACCTCGGACTAGCGGGCACTACAATGAGCAGTTCTTC.

This clonotype was seen a few times. The rearrangement uses TRBV20-1 and TRBJ2-6, with a possible D match to TRBD2 (5 bases). Trimming removed 2 bases at V and 2 bases at J, with 7 bases between. The CDR3 spans 14 residues. Germline V gene lookup returns CDR1 DFQATT and CDR2 SNEGSKA (reference sequence). CDR3 amino acids: CSARFGTGANVLTF. CDR3 in DNA: TGCAGTGCTAGATTCGGGACTGGGGCCAACGTCCTGACTTTC.

This clonotype has ten or more counts. It may be a read error: a sequence one base away is much more abundant. This chain links TRBV20-1 with TRBJ2-6, with a weak D call TRBD2 (6 bases). Germline V gene sequence: CDR1 DFQATT, CDR2 SNEGSKA (reference sequence). The CDR3 is 15 amino acids. Here the CDR3 reads CSARAPGTGANGLTF. The CDR3 bases are TGCAGTGCTAGGGCCCCAGGGACTGGGGCCAACGGCCTGACTTTC.

Concerning this clonotype itself: The junction shows a germline mismatch at one end, possibly a read error. This chain links TRBV12-3 or TRBV12-4 with TRBJ2-7; perhaps TRBD2 as D (6 bases). The CDR3 sequence is 13 residues long. CDR3 DNA: TGTGCCAGCAGCTTAGCGGAACCTGACCAGCAGTACTTC. This codes for CASSLAEPDQQYF.

This clonotype was recorded many times. This chain uses TRBV7-8 with TRBJ2-4; weak D call: TRBD2 (7 bases). Germline V gives CDR1 SGHVS, CDR2 FQNEAQ. With 2 bases removed from V and 4 bases from J, the gap between germline ends came to 12 bases. This CDR3 region has 15 residues. CDR3 in amino acids: CASSLSAGAKNIQYF. CDR3 bases: TGTGCCAGCAGCTTATCGGCGGGGGCTAAAAACATTCAGTACTTC.

This clonotype occurred many times. In nucleotides, the CDR3 is TGCAGTGCTAGCCAGGGTTATCAGCCCCAGCATTTT. It translates to CSASQGYQPQHF. The chain joins TRBV20-1 to TRBJ1-5; tentative D call: TRBD1 (5 bases). This CDR3 has 12 amino acids. Germline-derived CDR1 and CDR2 are DFQATT and SNEGSKA (reference sequence). Trimming shortened V by 3 bases and J by 5 bases, and 8 bases separated the two germline ends.

The rearrangement uses TRBV12-3 or TRBV12-4 and TRBJ2-3, with D possibly TRBD2 on 5 matching bases. The CDR3 contains 17 residues. V was pared by 2 bases and J by 0 bases, with 15 bases between. CDR3 in amino acids: CASSLTLGVGSTDTQYF. The CDR3 coding sequence is TGTGCCAGCAGTTTAACCCTGGGAGTAGGCAGCACAGATACGCAGTATTTT.

The chain links TRBV4-1 to TRBJ1-1; TRBD1 is a possible D gene (5 bases). From germline, CDR1 is MGHRA and CDR2 YSYEKL. Trimming removed 0 bases at V and 1 base at J, with 18 bases between. The CDR3 runs to 18 residues. CDR3 region: CASSQDPWDAGTNTEAFF. For the CDR3, the DNA is TGCGCCAGCAGCCAAGATCCCTGGGACGCGGGCACGAACACTGAAGCTTTCTTT.

Only a few counts were recorded for this clonotype. The J gene is TRBJ2-5, the V gene TRBV29-1; possibly TRBD2 for D (6 bases). With 6 bases removed from V and 4 bases from J, the gap between germline ends came to 18 bases. Germline V gene data show CDR1 as SQVTM and CDR2 as ANQGSEA. This CDR3 has 14 residues. The CDR3 DNA sequence: TGCAGCGTCCCCCGTGGGGGGAAAGGAGAGACCCAGTACTTC. This sequence encodes CSVPRGGKGETQYF.

The CDR3 sequence: CASSPGGRNQKLFF. In DNA form, the CDR3 reads TGTGCCAGCAGCCCGGGCGGGAGGAATCAAAAACTGTTTTTT. This chain uses TRBV7-6 with TRBJ1-4; D not certain. Germline V gene data show CDR1 as SGHVS and CDR2 as FNYEAQ. With 5 bases removed from V and 9 bases from J, the gap between germline ends came to 16 bases. This CDR3 is 14 amino acids long. Drawing the rest from reference TRBV7-6 and TRBJ1-4, the complete variable domain is GAGVSQSPRYKVTKRGQDVALRCDPISGHVSLYWYRQALGQGPEFLTYFNYEAQQDKSGLPNDRFSAERPEGSISTLTIQRTEQRDSAMYRCASSPGGRNQKLFFGSGTQLSVL.

This clonotype was seen a handful of times. The chain employs TRBV19 and TRBJ1-5, with TRBD1 as a possible D gene (5 bases). In germline, CDR1 is LNHDA, CDR2 SQIVND (reference sequence). The CDR3 extends over 15 amino acids. Trimming left V 5 bases short and J 3 bases short, with 14 bases between. CDR3 amino acids: CASSPWGGVNQPQHF. Here the CDR3 DNA reads TGTGCCAGTAGTCCCTGGGGAGGGGTCAATCAGCCCCAGCATTTT.

At least ten counts were recorded for this clonotype. The chain uses TRBV29-1 and TRBJ2-7; no clear D. The CDR3 loop spans 14 amino acids. Germline loops: CDR1 SQVTM, CDR2 ANQGSEA. The V end was cut by 0 bases, the J end by 3 bases, with 12 bases between. CDR3 coding DNA: TGCAGCGTTGAAGATACAAGACACAGCTACGAGCAGTACTTC. It yields the protein CSVEDTRHSYEQYF.

This clonotype was observed at least ten times. V and J are TRBV29-1 and TRBJ2-7; D is unclear. In germline, CDR1 is SQVTM, CDR2 ANQGSEA. Trimming cost V 5 bases and J 0 bases, with 11 bases left between them. There are 13 residues in the CDR3. This chain's CDR3 is CSVLRFSSYEQYF. As DNA, the CDR3 is TGCAGCGTTCTCCGTTTTAGCTCCTACGAGCAGTACTTC.

This clonotype was detected ten times or more. V is TRBV29-1 and J is TRBJ1-1; TRBD1 agrees at 7 bases. Trimming removed 4 bases from V and 2 bases from J; junction bases left unmatched: 7. The germline CDR1 and CDR2 sequences are SQVTM and ANQGSEA. This CDR3 is built from 14 residues. CDR3 sequence: CSVGPTGVNTEAFF. CDR3 DNA: TGCAGCGTTGGCCCCACAGGGGTTAACACTGAAGCTTTCTTT.